This TCR beta chain stems from a study of PD-1 blockade in classical Hodgkin lymphoma. Study-level background: It was nivolumab at 3 mg/kg, given intravenously every 2 weeks, that patients received.

Study conclusions and caveats: When set against healthy donors, newly diagnosed patients were reported to show lower baseline TCR diversity. Exclusion removed patients who began nivolumab under 1 year after ASCT.

Germline V lookup: CDR1 MNHEY, CDR2 SVGAGI. V shed 8 bases and J shed 7 bases, with 16 bases lying between them. This CDR3 is 13 amino acids long. Produced via immunoSEQ multiplex PCR; TCRdb's table is partial and in-frame only. The repertoire consists of 40,000 to 45,000 clones, with roughly 78% occurring once and the leading ten covering approximately 3%. In regard to this clone: Its antigen remains unidentified.

The patients all showed relapse after autologous stem cell transplantation, while their brentuximab vedotin exposure varied. Best responses were complete response, partial response or progressive disease. This material consisted of peripheral blood mononuclear cells (PBMCs), taken before the second cycle of nivolumab. The gene calls are TRBV6-5 and TRBJ2-3; D is unclear. The TCR was taken from a human donor with classical Hodgkin lymphoma. The CDR3 bases are TGTGCCAGCGGGCGAGAGTCCCCTTATACGCAGTATTTT. Translating it yields CASGRESPYTQYF.